The present TCR beta chain was sequenced within a study of blood T cell repertoires in COVID-19. Clones were sequenced by immunoSEQ multiplex PCR, and TCRdb holds only the in-frame ones, with some missing. Counted here are fewer than 200,000 clones, around 74% occurring once; the ten biggest clones make up roughly 8%. V lost 3 bases to trimming and J lost 1 base; unmatched junction nucleotides: 2. Germline-derived CDR1 and CDR2 are SGHAT and FQNNGV. The CDR3 is 15 residues long. Sequencing was carried out using peripheral blood. The rearrangement uses TRBV11-2 and TRBJ1-1; TRBD1 matches 10 bases. The TCR originated in a woman aged 60-70 years with COVID-19, enrolled during active disease. CDR3 coding DNA: TGTGCCAGCAGCTTGACAGGGGGCGGGAACACTGAAGCTTTCTTT. This translates into CASSLTGGGNTEAFF.